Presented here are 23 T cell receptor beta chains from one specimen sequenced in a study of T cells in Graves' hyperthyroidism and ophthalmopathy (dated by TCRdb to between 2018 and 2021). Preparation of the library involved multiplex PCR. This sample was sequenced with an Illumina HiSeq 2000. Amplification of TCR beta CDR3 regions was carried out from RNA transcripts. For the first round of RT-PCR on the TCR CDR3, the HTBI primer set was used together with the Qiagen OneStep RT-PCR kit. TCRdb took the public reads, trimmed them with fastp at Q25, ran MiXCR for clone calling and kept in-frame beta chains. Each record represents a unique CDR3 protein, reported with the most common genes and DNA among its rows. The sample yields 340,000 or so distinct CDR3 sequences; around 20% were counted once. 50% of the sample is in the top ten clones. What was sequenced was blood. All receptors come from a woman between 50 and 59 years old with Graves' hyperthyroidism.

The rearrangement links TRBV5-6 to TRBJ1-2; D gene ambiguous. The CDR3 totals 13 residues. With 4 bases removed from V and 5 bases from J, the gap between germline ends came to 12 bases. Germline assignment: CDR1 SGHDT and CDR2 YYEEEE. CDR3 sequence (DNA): TGTGCCAGCAGCACCCGGAGGGCTTATGGCTACACCTTC. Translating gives CASSTRRAYGYTF.

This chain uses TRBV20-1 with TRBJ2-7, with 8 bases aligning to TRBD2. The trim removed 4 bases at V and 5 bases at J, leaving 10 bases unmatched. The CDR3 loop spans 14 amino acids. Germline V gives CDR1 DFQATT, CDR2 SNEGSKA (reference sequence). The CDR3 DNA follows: TGCAGTGCTAATTTCGGGGGGGCCGGGAACGAGCAGTACTTC. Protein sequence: CSANFGGAGNEQYF.

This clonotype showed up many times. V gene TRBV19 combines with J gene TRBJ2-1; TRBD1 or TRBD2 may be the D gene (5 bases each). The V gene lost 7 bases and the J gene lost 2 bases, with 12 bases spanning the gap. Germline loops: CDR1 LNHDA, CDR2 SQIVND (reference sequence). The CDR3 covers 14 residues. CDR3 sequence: CASNRDATYNEQFF. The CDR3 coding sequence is TGTGCCAGTAACCGGGACGCCACCTACAATGAGCAGTTCTTC.

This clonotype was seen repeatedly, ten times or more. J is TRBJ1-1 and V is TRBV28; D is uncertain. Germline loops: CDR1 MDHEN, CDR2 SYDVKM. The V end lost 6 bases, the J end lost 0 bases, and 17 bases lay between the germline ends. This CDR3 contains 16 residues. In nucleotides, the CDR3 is TGTGCCAGCAGGACCCTTAAGAGGGCTCTGAACACTGAAGCTTTCTTT. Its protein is CASRTLKRALNTEAFF. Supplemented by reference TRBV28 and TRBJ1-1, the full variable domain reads DVKVTQSSRYLVKRTGEKVFLECVQDMDHENMFWYRQDPGLGLRLIYFSYDVKMKEKGDIPEGYSVSREKKERFSLILESASTNQTSMYLCASRTLKRALNTEAFFGQGTRLTVV.

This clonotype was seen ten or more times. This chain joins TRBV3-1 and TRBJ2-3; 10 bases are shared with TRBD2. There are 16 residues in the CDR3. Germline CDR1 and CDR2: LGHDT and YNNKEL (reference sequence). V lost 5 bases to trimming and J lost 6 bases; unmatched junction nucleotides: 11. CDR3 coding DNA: TGTGCCAGCAGCTATAGCGGGAGGCACGACGGGGATACGCAGTATTTT. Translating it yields CASSYSGRHDGDTQYF.

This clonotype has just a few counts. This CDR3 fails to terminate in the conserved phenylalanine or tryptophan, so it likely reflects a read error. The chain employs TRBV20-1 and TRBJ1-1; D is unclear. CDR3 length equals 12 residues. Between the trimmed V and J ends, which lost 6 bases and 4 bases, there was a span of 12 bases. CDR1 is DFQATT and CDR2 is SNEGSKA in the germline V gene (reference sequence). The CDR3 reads CSAPRRGTEAFL. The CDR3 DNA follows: TGCAGTGCCCCTCGACGAGGCACTGAAGCTTTCCTT.

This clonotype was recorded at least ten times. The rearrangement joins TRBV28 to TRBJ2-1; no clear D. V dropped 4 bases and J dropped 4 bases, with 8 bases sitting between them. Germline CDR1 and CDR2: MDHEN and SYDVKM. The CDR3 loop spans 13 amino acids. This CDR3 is CASSSLGYNEQFF. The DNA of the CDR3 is TGTGCCAGCAGTTCGCTCGGGTACAATGAGCAGTTCTTC.

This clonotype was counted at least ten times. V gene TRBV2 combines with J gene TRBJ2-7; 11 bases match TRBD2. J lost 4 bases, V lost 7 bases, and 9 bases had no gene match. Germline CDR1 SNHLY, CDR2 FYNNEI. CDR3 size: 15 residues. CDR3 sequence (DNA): TGTGCCAGCAACCAACCTAGCGGGGGGAAGTACGAGCAGTACTTC. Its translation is CASNQPSGGKYEQYF.

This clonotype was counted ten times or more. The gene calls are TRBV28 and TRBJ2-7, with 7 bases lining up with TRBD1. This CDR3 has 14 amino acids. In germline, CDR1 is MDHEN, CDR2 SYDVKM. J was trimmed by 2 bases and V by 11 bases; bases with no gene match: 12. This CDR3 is CAVRGDRAPYEQYF. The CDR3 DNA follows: TGTGCCGTCCGCGGCGACAGGGCCCCCTACGAGCAGTACTTC.

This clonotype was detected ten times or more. For the CDR3, the DNA is TGTGCCAGCAGCTCTGTGGTCCAGGGAACTGAAGCTTTCTTT. This translates into CASSSVVQGTEAFF. The chain joins TRBV28 to TRBJ1-1; D is perhaps TRBD1 (5 bases). The germline V gene encodes CDR1 MDHEN and CDR2 SYDVKM. The length of the CDR3 is 14 residues. The V end was cut by 6 bases, the J end by 5 bases, with 16 bases between.

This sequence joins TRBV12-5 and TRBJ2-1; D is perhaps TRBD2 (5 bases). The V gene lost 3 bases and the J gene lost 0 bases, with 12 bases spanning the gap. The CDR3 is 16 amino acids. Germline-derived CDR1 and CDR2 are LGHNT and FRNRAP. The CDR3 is CASGFHSVSSYNEQFF. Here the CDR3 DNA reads TGTGCTAGTGGTTTCCATAGCGTTAGCTCCTACAATGAGCAGTTCTTC.

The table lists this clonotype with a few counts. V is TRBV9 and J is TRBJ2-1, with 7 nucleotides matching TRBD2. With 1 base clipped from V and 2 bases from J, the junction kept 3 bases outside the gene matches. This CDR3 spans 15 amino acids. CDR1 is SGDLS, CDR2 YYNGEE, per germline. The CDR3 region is CASSVSGEAYNEQFF. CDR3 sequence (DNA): TGTGCCAGCAGCGTAAGCGGGGAAGCCTACAATGAGCAGTTCTTC.

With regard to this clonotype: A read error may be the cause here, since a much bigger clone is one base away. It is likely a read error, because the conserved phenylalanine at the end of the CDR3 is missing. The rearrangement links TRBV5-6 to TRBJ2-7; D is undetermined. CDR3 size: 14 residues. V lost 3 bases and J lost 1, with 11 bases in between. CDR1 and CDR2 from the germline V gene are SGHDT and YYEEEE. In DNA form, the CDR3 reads TGTGCCAGCAGCTATGACCAGCGATCCTACGAGCAGTACCTC. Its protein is CASSYDQRSYEQYL.

As DNA, the CDR3 is TGTGCCAGCTCACCGGGGAACAGGGGCGACACTGAAGCTTTCTTT. Protein: CASSPGNRGDTEAFF. The V call is TRBV18, the J call TRBJ1-1; 7 positions match TRBD1. The V gene end was trimmed by 3 bases and the J gene end by 3 bases; junction bases not matched to a gene: 7. The germline V gene has CDR1 KGHSH and CDR2 LQKENI. The CDR3 runs to 15 residues.

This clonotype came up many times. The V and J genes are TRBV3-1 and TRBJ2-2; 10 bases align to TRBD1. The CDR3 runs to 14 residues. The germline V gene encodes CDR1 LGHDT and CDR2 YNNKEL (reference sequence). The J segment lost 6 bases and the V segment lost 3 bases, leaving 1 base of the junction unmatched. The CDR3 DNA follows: TGTGCCAGCAGCCAGACAGGGGGCGCCGGGGAGCTGTTTTTT. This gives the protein CASSQTGGAGELFF.

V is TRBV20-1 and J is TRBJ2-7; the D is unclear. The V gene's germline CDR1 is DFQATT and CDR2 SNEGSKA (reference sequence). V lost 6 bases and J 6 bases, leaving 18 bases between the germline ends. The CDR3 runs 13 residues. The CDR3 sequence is CSAALSSAVEQYF. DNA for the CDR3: TGCAGTGCGGCACTATCCTCGGCGGTCGAGCAGTACTTC.

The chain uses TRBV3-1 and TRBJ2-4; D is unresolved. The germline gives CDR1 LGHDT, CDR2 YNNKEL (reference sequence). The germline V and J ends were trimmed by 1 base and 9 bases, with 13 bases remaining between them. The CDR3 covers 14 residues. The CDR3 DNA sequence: TGTGCCAGCAGCCAAGGATCTGGAGTTGGCATTCAGTACTTC. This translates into CASSQGSGVGIQYF.

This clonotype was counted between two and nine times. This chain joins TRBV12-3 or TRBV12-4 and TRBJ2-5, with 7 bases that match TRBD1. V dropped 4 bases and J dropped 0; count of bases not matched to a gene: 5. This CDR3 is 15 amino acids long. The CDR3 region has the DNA TGTGCCAGCAGTTCTTGGGACAGCTACCAAGAGACCCAGTACTTC. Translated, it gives CASSSWDSYQETQYF.

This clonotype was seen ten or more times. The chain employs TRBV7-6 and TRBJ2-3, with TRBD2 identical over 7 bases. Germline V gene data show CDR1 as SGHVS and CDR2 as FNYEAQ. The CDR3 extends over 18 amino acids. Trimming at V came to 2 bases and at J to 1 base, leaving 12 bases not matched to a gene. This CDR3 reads CASSLRPTGRTGTDTQYF. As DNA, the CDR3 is TGTGCCAGCAGCTTACGACCTACCGGGAGGACGGGCACAGATACGCAGTATTTT.

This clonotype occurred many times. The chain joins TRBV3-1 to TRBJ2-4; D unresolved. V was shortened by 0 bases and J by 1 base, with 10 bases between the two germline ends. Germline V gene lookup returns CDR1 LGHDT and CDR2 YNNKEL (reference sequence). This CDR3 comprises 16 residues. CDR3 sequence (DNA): TGTGCCAGCAGCCAAGATCGGGTACTGGCCAAAAACATTCAGTACTTC. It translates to CASSQDRVLAKNIQYF.

The CDR3, as DNA: TGTGCCAGCAGCCTCGGACTAGCGGGAGTTGGGACAGATACGCAGTATTTT. This translates into CASSLGLAGVGTDTQYF. The chain recombines TRBV7-6 with TRBJ2-3, with 13 positions matching TRBD2. The ends lost 5 bases at V and 3 bases at J; junction bases unmatched: 8. Germline-derived CDR1 and CDR2 are SGHVS and FNYEAQ. This CDR3 has 17 amino acids. Combining the CDR3 with reference TRBV7-6 and TRBJ2-3 gives the whole variable domain GAGVSQSPRYKVTKRGQDVALRCDPISGHVSLYWYRQALGQGPEFLTYFNYEAQQDKSGLPNDRFSAERPEGSISTLTIQRTEQRDSAMYRCASSLGLAGVGTDTQYFGPGTRLTVL.

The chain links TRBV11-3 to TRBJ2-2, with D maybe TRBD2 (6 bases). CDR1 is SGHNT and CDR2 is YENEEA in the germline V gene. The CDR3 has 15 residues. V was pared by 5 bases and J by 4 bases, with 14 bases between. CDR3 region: CASSVLGLFTGELFF. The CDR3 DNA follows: TGTGCCAGCAGCGTCCTCGGACTATTCACCGGGGAGCTGTTTTTT.

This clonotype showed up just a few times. CDR3 residues: CSAREGWNTIYF. CDR3 sequence (DNA): TGCAGTGCTAGAGAGGGATGGAACACCATATATTTT. The gene calls are TRBV20-1 and TRBJ1-3, with unresolved D. V lost 0 bases to trimming and J lost 7 bases, with 7 bases between them. In germline, CDR1 is DFQATT, CDR2 SNEGSKA (reference sequence). This CDR3 contains 12 residues.